This T cell receptor beta chain was captured in a study of synovial regulatory T cells in juvenile arthritis (dated by TCRdb to about 2015). As for the study more broadly: Of the sequenced patients, about six received methotrexate, one received methotrexate plus infliximab, three were therapy-naive, and one had no treatment information. TCRbeta CDR3 repertoires of blood iaTreg cells, other blood Treg cells and synovial fluid Treg cells from matched patient samples were compared in the study. TCR repertoire comparisons included Treg and Teff subsets from some ten JIA patients with active disease. Effector T cell subsets from the study cohort were also sequenced for comparisons, but the Treg dataset by itself includes only blood Treg cells and synovial fluid Treg cells.

Comment on this clone: This receptor's antigen is unknown.

The protocol used for the library was the immunoSEQ multiplex PCR assay. TCRbeta CDR3 sequencing was performed by Adaptive Biotechnologies. As for the original processing: Repertoire similarity was assessed with the Chao-modified Jaccard index and with the median clonotype overlap from 200 random subsamples of equal sample size. The similarity analyses were based on either productive nucleotide sequences or amino acid sequences translated in silico. Hierarchical clustering with single linkage and t-SNE based on Chao-modified Jaccard distances were applied for the comparison of repertoires. After normalising for sample size, the researchers measured repertoire diversity with the Renyi index across a range of alpha values. TCRdb re-hosts the immuneACCESS table, in-frame sequences only. Its copies lack some clones; in the studies checked, an unresolved V gene accounts for under half of them, and the cause for the rest is not known. Clone size and the V and J calls come from that table; the DNA yielded D and trimming. This sample's listing comprises 10,000 or so clones. The ten largest clones take up approximately 2% of the sample.

TCR repertoires were obtained from approximately eleven juvenile idiopathic arthritis patients with active disease who had not reached inactive disease, of whom 3 were polyarticular and 8 were oligoarticular. The TCR-sequenced patients had a median age of approximately 12 years (range about 2.3-22.9) and median disease duration of about seven years (range 0.2-19.1). Samples for TCR repertoire analysis were collected at two centres in Italy. Peripheral blood mononuclear cells were isolated using a Histopaque-1077 density gradient and were cryopreserved in approximately 90% FCS with roughly 10% DMSO. What the study reported, not specific to this receptor: iaTreg TCR repertoires were found to be largely private across patients and to partially overlap with synovial Teff and blood CPL repertoires. Compared with other blood Treg cells, blood iaTreg cells had lower TCR diversity, a finding consistent with antigen-driven expansion. More CDR3 sequences were shared by synovial Treg cells with iaTreg cells than with other blood Treg cells, and a closer relation was confirmed by Chao-Jaccard similarity.

Via the germline V gene, CDR1 is SQVTM and CDR2 ANQGSEA. Measured from the cysteine to the phenylalanine, the CDR3 is 17 residues long. The entry carries no DNA sequence. The chain was built from TRBV29-1 and TRBJ2-7. The source is a donor younger than 35 with juvenile idiopathic arthritis. Sequenced: Treg cells from blood. The sample's cell subset or site, from its label and the paper: remaining (HLA-DR-negative) circulating blood Treg cells. This receptor has the CDR3 CSVQRGVGGSGSYEQYF.